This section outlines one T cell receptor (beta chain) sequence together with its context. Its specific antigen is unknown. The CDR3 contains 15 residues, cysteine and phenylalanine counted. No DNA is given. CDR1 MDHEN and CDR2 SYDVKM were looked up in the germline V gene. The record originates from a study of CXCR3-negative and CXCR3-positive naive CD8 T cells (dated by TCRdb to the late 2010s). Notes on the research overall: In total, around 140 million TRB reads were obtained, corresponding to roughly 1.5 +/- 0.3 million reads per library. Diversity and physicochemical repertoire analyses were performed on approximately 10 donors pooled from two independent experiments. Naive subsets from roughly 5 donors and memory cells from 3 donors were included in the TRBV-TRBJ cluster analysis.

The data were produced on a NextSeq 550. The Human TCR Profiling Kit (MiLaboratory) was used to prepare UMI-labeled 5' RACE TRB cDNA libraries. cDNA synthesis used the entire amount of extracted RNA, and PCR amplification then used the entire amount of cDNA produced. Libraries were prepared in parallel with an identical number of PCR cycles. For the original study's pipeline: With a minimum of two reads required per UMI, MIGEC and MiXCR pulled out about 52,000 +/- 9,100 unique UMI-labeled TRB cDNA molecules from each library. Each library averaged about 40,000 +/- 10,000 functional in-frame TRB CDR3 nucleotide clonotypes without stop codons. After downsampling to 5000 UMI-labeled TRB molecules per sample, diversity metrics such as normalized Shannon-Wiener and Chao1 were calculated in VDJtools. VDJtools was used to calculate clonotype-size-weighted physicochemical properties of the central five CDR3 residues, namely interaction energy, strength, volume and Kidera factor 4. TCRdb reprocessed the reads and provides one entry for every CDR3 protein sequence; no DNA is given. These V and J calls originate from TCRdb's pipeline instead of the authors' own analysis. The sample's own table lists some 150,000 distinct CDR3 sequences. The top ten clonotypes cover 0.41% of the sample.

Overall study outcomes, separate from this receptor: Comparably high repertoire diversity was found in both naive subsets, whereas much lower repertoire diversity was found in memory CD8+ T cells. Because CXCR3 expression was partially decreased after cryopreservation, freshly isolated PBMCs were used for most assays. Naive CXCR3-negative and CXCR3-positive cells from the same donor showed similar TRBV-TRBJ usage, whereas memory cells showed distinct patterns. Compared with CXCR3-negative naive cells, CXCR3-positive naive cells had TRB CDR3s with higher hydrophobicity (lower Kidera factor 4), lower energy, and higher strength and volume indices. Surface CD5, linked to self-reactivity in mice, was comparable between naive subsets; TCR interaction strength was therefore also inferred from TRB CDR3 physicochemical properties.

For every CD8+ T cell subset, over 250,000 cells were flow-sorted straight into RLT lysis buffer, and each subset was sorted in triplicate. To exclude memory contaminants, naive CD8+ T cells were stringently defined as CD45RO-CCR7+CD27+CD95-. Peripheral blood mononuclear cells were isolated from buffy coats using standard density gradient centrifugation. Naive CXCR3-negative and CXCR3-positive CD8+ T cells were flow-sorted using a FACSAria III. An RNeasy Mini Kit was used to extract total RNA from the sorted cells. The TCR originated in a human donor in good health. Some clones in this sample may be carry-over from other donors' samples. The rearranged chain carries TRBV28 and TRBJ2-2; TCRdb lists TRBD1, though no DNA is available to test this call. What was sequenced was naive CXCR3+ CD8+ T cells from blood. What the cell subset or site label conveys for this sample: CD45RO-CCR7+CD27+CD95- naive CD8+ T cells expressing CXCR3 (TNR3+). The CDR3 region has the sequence CASSRDRGGTGELFF.